The next 28 T cell receptor beta chains were all read from a single sample in a study of shared clonotypes between healthy human individuals. Only in-frame clones appear in the TCRdb table, and some are missing; sequencing was by immunoSEQ multiplex PCR. This table holds millions of clones, around nine tenths found once. The sample was naive CD4+ T cells sorted from blood. Stated subset: CD45RA+ positively selected. These receptors were obtained from a man aged 18 to 30 in good health.

V gene TRBV28 combines with J gene TRBJ2-3; the D gene is possibly TRBD2 (5 bases). Trimming took 4 bases from V and 4 from J, leaving 6 bases between them. CDR1 is MDHEN and CDR2 is SYDVKM in the germline V gene. The CDR3 runs to 12 residues. CDR3 protein: CASSWTADTQYF. Written as DNA, the CDR3 is TGTGCCAGCAGTTGGACTGCAGATACGCAGTATTTT.

The chain uses TRBV7-2 and TRBJ2-7; 9 bases are shared with TRBD2. V gave up 3 bases and J gave up 5 bases; unmatched junction bases: 5. This CDR3 is 14 amino acids long. In germline, CDR1 is SGHTA, CDR2 FQGNSA. The DNA of the CDR3 is TGTGCCAGCAGCTTGCGGGAGGGCCCCCACGAGCAGTACTTC. Translated, it gives CASSLREGPHEQYF.

This clone was recorded once. CDR3 sequence: CASSFLQGTSSEAFF. Written as DNA, the CDR3 is TGTGCCAGCAGCTTCTTACAGGGTACTTCGTCTGAAGCTTTCTTT. The chain is built from TRBV7-9 and TRBJ1-1, with D possibly matching TRBD1 (6 bases). Germline values: CDR1 SEHNR, CDR2 FQNEAQ (reference sequence). The CDR3 spans 15 residues. Trimming stripped 3 bases from V and 6 bases from J, with 17 bases between.

The rearrangement uses TRBV7-8 and TRBJ1-3, with D hard to call. Trimming removed 5 bases from V and 6 bases from J, with 17 bases in between. This CDR3 has 15 amino acids. In germline, CDR1 is SGHVS, CDR2 FQNEAQ. The CDR3 DNA is TGTGCCAGCAGCACCAGACCGGACTACCTAAACACCATATATTTT. As protein: CASSTRPDYLNTIYF.

The genes are TRBV6-5 and TRBJ1-3, with 11 nucleotides matching TRBD1. The CDR3 consists of 15 residues. The germline V gene has CDR1 MNHEY and CDR2 SVGAGI. The trim removed 6 bases at V and 2 bases at J, leaving 3 bases unmatched. CDR3 amino acids: CASRQDRGPGNTIYF. DNA of the CDR3: TGTGCCAGCAGGCAGGACAGGGGGCCTGGAAACACCATATATTTT.

About this clone: Within the sample, other DNA sequences also encode this same CDR3. The chain combines TRBV9 with TRBJ2-1; 12 bases are a match to TRBD2. Germline CDR1 reads SGDLS; CDR2 reads YYNGEE. The length of the CDR3 is 15 residues. V shed 3 bases, J shed 3 bases, and the junction held 1 base outside the gene matches. CDR3 loop: CASSATSGGYNEQFF. The DNA for the CDR3 is TGTGCCAGCAGCGCGACTAGCGGGGGCTACAATGAGCAGTTCTTC.

This clone was observed a few times. The V gene is TRBV10-3, the J gene TRBJ1-6; D unresolved. The CDR3 sequence is 15 residues long. V lost 3 bases, J lost 9 bases, and 15 bases lay in between. Per the germline V gene, CDR1 is ENHRY and CDR2 is SYGVKD. CDR3 coding DNA: TGTGCCATCAGTGACCAGAACCTAGCAGGTTCACCCCTCCACTTT. Translation gives CAISDQNLAGSPLHF.

The rearrangement joins TRBV7-6 to TRBJ2-3; D may be TRBD2 (6 bases). V lost 6 bases, J lost 5 bases, and 15 bases lay in between. Germline assignment: CDR1 SGHVS and CDR2 FNYEAQ. CDR3 size: 14 residues. CDR3 region: CASSNTGVIDTQYF. CDR3 in DNA: TGTGCCAGCAGTAATACGGGAGTCATAGATACGCAGTATTTT. Complete variable domain (other parts from reference TRBV7-6 and TRBJ2-3): GAGVSQSPRYKVTKRGQDVALRCDPISGHVSLYWYRQALGQGPEFLTYFNYEAQQDKSGLPNDRFSAERPEGSISTLTIQRTEQRDSAMYRCASSNTGVIDTQYFGPGTRLTVL.

This chain uses TRBV5-1 with TRBJ2-5; D unresolved. Trimming removed 4 bases at V and 5 bases at J, with 15 bases between. This CDR3 contains 14 residues. Germline V CDR1 and CDR2: SGHRS, YFSETQ. CDR3 nucleotide sequence: TGCGCCAGCAGCCCATCATTAGGGTTTGAGACCCAGTACTTC. Encoded protein: CASSPSLGFETQYF. Drawing the rest from reference TRBV5-1 and TRBJ2-5, the complete variable domain is KAGVTQTPRYLIKTRGQQVTLSCSPISGHRSVSWYQQTPGQGLQFLFEYFSETQRNKGNFPGRFSGRQFSNSRSEMNVSTLELGDSALYLCASSPSLGFETQYFGPGTRLLVL.

V gene TRBV10-3 combines with J gene TRBJ2-7; TRBD1 is a possible D gene (6 bases). This CDR3 contains 13 residues. Trimming removed 6 bases at V and 3 bases at J, with 12 bases between. Germline lookup yields CDR1 ENHRY and CDR2 SYGVKD. The CDR3 nucleotides read TGTGCCATCAGAGCCGGGACAATCTACGAGCAGTACTTC. It specifies CAIRAGTIYEQYF.

This clone was counted only a few times. The rearrangement joins TRBV2 to TRBJ1-6; D remains ambiguous. CDR3 length equals 13 residues. The germline V and J ends were trimmed by 6 bases and 4 bases, with 7 bases remaining between them. Germline V gene sequence: CDR1 SNHLY, CDR2 FYNNEI. In DNA, the CDR3 is TGTGCCAGCAGGGCAGATTATAATTCACCCCTCCACTTT. Its protein is CASRADYNSPLHF. The variable domain in full, completed from reference TRBV2 and TRBJ1-6, reads EPEVTQTPSHQVTQMGQEVILRCVPISNHLYFYWYRQILGQKVEFLVSFYNNEISEKSEIFDDQFSVERPDGSNFTLKIRSTKLEDSAMYFCASRADYNSPLHFGNGTRLTVT.

The chain is built from TRBV4-1 and TRBJ2-5; D is undetermined. V lost 4 bases and J 7 bases, leaving 10 bases between the germline ends. This CDR3 spans 12 amino acids. The germline CDR1 and CDR2 sequences are MGHRA and YSYEKL. Written as DNA, the CDR3 is TGCGCCAGCAGCCCCGGAGATTGGACCCAGTACTTC. Amino acids: CASSPGDWTQYF.

The chain has TRBV9 and TRBJ2-1; 10 bases fit TRBD2. The length of the CDR3 is 15 residues. The germline CDR1 and CDR2 sequences are SGDLS and YYNGEE. Trimming removed 4 bases from V and 4 bases from J; junction bases left unmatched: 5. DNA for the CDR3: TGTGCCAGCAGCTTTAGCGGGAGGTCGTACAATGAGCAGTTCTTC. Translated: CASSFSGRSYNEQFF.

This clone showed up just once. The rearrangement links TRBV7-9 to TRBJ2-7; D might be TRBD1 (5 bases). The CDR3 is 13 amino acids. Trimming took off 6 bases at V and 0 bases at J, with 9 bases between the two ends. CDR1 is SEHNR, CDR2 FQNEAQ, per germline (reference sequence). The CDR3, as DNA: TGTGCCAGCAGTCACAGGTACTCCTACGAGCAGTACTTC. This translates into CASSHRYSYEQYF.

The V call is TRBV6-5, the J call TRBJ1-1; no definite D call. CDR1 MNHEY and CDR2 SVGAGI come from the germline V gene. This CDR3 spans 9 amino acids. Trimming shortened V by 10 bases and J by 10 bases, and 10 bases separated the two germline ends. Here the CDR3 reads CATLPGAFF. The DNA for the CDR3 is TGTGCCACCCTTCCGGGAGCTTTCTTT.

The chain is built from TRBV2 and TRBJ2-4; possibly TRBD2 for D (6 bases). This CDR3 is 16 amino acids long. CDR1 is SNHLY and CDR2 is FYNNEI in the germline V gene. Trimming cost V 9 bases and J 9 bases, with 27 bases left between them. Here the CDR3 reads CASGELGGGPAGIQYF. CDR3 bases: TGTGCCAGTGGAGAGCTGGGGGGTGGGCCCGCGGGCATTCAGTACTTC.

The chain couples TRBV6-6 to TRBJ2-5; D could derive from TRBD1 or TRBD2 (5 bases each). Trimming removed 6 bases at V and 4 bases at J, with 21 bases between. Germline V CDR1 and CDR2: MNHNY, SVGAGI (reference sequence). CDR3 length: 16 amino acids. In DNA, the CDR3 is TGTGCCAGCAGCCGTTGGGACCAGGGTAATGGAGAGACCCAGTACTTC. Its protein product is CASSRWDQGNGETQYF.

The rearrangement joins TRBV5-6 to TRBJ2-5; 7 bases agree with TRBD1. The CDR3 has 15 amino acids. Trimming at V came to 2 bases and at J to 2 bases, leaving 6 bases not matched to a gene. Germline V lookup: CDR1 SGHDT, CDR2 YYEEEE. The CDR3 DNA follows: TGTGCCAGCAGCTTCCGGGACAGCCTACAAGAGACCCAGTACTTC. Translated, it gives CASSFRDSLQETQYF.

The chain recombines TRBV19 with TRBJ2-3, with D perhaps matching TRBD1 (5 bases). This CDR3 is 14 amino acids long. Trimming removed 7 bases at V and 4 bases at J, with 15 bases between. CDR1 is LNHDA, CDR2 SQIVND, per germline (reference sequence). This CDR3 is CASTSKGMADTQYF. The CDR3 region has the DNA TGTGCCAGTACCTCCAAGGGGATGGCAGATACGCAGTATTTT.

The chain uses TRBV10-3 and TRBJ2-2; tentatively, D is TRBD1 (6 bases). This CDR3 is built from 11 residues. The V end lost 9 bases, the J end lost 7 bases, and 9 bases lay between the germline ends. Germline V CDR1 and CDR2: ENHRY, SYGVKD. This CDR3 is CAIQGGGELFF. Here the CDR3 DNA reads TGTGCCATACAGGGCGGCGGGGAGCTGTTTTTT.

This chain links TRBV7-8 with TRBJ2-3; no clear D gene. The CDR3 covers 15 residues. V lost 1 base and J 3 bases, leaving 11 bases between the germline ends. CDR1 is SGHVS, CDR2 FQNEAQ, per germline. The CDR3 protein is CASSLGGRTTDTQYF. The DNA for the CDR3 is TGTGCCAGCAGCTTAGGTGGCCGAACAACAGATACGCAGTATTTT.

The rearrangement joins TRBV6-1 to TRBJ1-5; D unresolved. Germline CDR1 reads MNHNS; CDR2 reads SASEGT. The V end was cut by 7 bases, the J end by 4 bases, with 8 bases between. The CDR3 spans 12 residues. This CDR3 reads CASTSGNQPQHF. The CDR3 region has the DNA TGTGCCAGCACGTCAGGAAATCAGCCCCAGCATTTT.

The chain couples TRBV7-9 to TRBJ2-1; possible D gene TRBD2, 6 bases. Germline CDR1 reads SEHNR; CDR2 reads FQNEAQ (reference sequence). Between the trimmed V and J ends, which lost 3 bases and 2 bases, there was a span of 11 bases. The CDR3 has 15 residues. Here the CDR3 DNA reads TGTGCCAGCAGCTTCCCCGGGACTGCCTACAATGAGCAGTTCTTC. Amino acid sequence: CASSFPGTAYNEQFF.

The chain has TRBV4-1 and TRBJ2-7; a weak D match, TRBD2 (7 bases). Per the germline V gene, CDR1 is MGHRA and CDR2 is YSYEKL. The V gene lost 3 bases and the J gene lost 6 bases, with 21 bases spanning the gap. This CDR3 is 16 amino acids long. This chain's CDR3 is CASSHFGEGDRPEQYF. DNA of the CDR3: TGCGCCAGCAGCCATTTTGGGGAGGGGGACCGGCCCGAGCAGTACTTC.

The chain joins TRBV2 to TRBJ2-7, with TRBD2 identical over 8 bases. The CDR3 spans 15 residues. The V segment lost 4 bases and the J segment 2 bases; nucleotides outside the gene matches: 7. CDR1 and CDR2 from the germline V gene are SNHLY and FYNNEI. The CDR3 loop is CASSARAGGAYEQYF. The CDR3 nucleotides read TGTGCCAGCAGTGCCAGGGCGGGAGGTGCCTACGAGCAGTACTTC.

To note about this clone: Distinct nucleotide sequences in the sample also encode this CDR3. The chain links TRBV19 to TRBJ1-5; TRBD1 is a possible D gene (5 bases). From germline, CDR1 is LNHDA and CDR2 SQIVND (reference sequence). The CDR3 totals 13 residues. V was trimmed by 5 bases and J by 4 bases, leaving 9 bases between them. The CDR3 sequence: CASSGEGNQPQHF. CDR3 nucleotides: TGTGCCAGTAGTGGGGAGGGGAATCAGCCCCAGCATTTT.

The table lists this clone with a few counts. This same CDR3 is encoded by further DNA sequences in the sample. The chain carries TRBV18 and TRBJ1-1, with D hard to call. Germline CDR1 KGHSH, CDR2 LQKENI. The CDR3 covers 13 residues. V lost 3 bases and J 4 bases, leaving 9 bases between the germline ends. The CDR3 sequence: CASSPKEGTEAFF. The CDR3 DNA is TGTGCCAGCTCACCGAAGGAGGGCACTGAAGCTTTCTTT.

The chain is built from TRBV30 and TRBJ2-1, with D hard to call. Trimming stripped 5 bases from V and 0 bases from J, with 8 bases between. CDR1 and CDR2 from the germline V gene are GTSNPN and SVGIG (reference sequence). The CDR3 runs to 13 residues. This CDR3 is CAWEGGSYNEQFF. The CDR3 DNA follows: TGTGCCTGGGAAGGCGGCTCCTACAATGAGCAGTTCTTC.